The 15 T cell receptor beta chains below all came from one sample that was sequenced in a study of cytomegalovirus exposure and HLA in healthy donors. 60 Vbeta and 13 Jbeta primers were used in PCR. Libraries were prepared by immunoSEQ multiplex PCR; TCRdb keeps only in-frame clonotypes and omits some of them. The sample holds 150,000 to 250,000 clones, about 82% seen once. The sample was PBMCs. The receptors derive from a woman in her forties or fifties in good health and CMV-seronegative.

This clone has more than one count but fewer than ten. The V call is TRBV15, the J call TRBJ2-1, with 11 bases that match TRBD2. V lost 6 bases, J lost 5 bases, and 3 bases stayed unmatched. Germline V gene sequence: CDR1 LNHNV, CDR2 YYDKDF (reference sequence). The CDR3 is 14 residues long. This CDR3 reads CATRPTSGNNEQFF. In nucleotides, the CDR3 is TGTGCCACCAGGCCGACTAGCGGGAACAATGAGCAGTTCTTC.

The chain recombines TRBV5-1 with TRBJ2-2, with 12 bases that match TRBD2. Trimming cost V 0 bases and J 4 bases; bases outside gene matches: 4. Per the germline V gene, CDR1 is SGHRS and CDR2 is YFSETQ. This CDR3 is built from 17 residues. The CDR3 spells CASSLEASGRATGELFF. The CDR3 DNA reads as TGCGCCAGCAGCTTGGAGGCTAGCGGGAGGGCCACCGGGGAGCTGTTTTTT.

This clone showed up just once. V gene TRBV4-2 combines with J gene TRBJ1-4; possible D gene TRBD1, 5 bases. The germline CDR1 and CDR2 sequences are LGHNA and YNFKEQ. The CDR3 has 15 amino acids. V was pared by 4 bases and J by 5 bases, with 14 bases between. The chain's CDR3 is CASSRGEPKNEKLFF. In DNA, the CDR3 is TGTGCCAGCAGCCGGGGGGAGCCAAAAAATGAAAAACTGTTTTTT.

The chain couples TRBV28 to TRBJ1-5, with D possibly matching TRBD1 (5 bases). Germline-derived CDR1 and CDR2 are MDHEN and SYDVKM. Trimming removed 0 bases at V and 5 bases at J, with 8 bases between. The CDR3 extends over 14 amino acids. This CDR3 is CASSLWGRDQPQHF. CDR3 bases: TGTGCCAGCAGTTTATGGGGCAGGGATCAGCCCCAGCATTTT.

In DNA, the CDR3 is TGTGCCAGCAGTGATCCCAAGGGACTAGCGCTCACAGATACGCAGTATTTT. Translated, it gives CASSDPKGLALTDTQYF. The rearrangement joins TRBV25-1 to TRBJ2-3, with 10 bases fitting TRBD2. The length of the CDR3 is 17 residues. Germline V gene lookup returns CDR1 MGHDK and CDR2 SYGVNS. J was trimmed by 2 bases and V by 3 bases; bases with no gene match: 8.

The V and J genes are TRBV6-5 and TRBJ1-2, with 10 bases matching TRBD1. CDR1 is MNHEY and CDR2 is SVGAGI in the germline V gene. This CDR3 region has 15 residues. V was clipped by 2 bases and J by 3 bases; unmatched bases: 3. The CDR3 is CASSYGDRGDYGYTF. DNA for the CDR3: TGTGCCAGCAGTTACGGGGACAGGGGCGACTATGGCTACACCTTC.

This clone was detected a few times. The chain is built from TRBV7-9 and TRBJ2-7; tentatively, D is TRBD1 (6 bases). The germline V gene has CDR1 SEHNR and CDR2 FQNEAQ (reference sequence). The V and J ends lost 2 bases and 7 bases respectively, with 9 bases between them. This CDR3 spans 12 amino acids. CDR3 loop: CASSLRTVEQYF. CDR3 sequence (DNA): TGTGCCAGCAGCTTACGGACAGTAGAGCAGTACTTC. Full variable domain (rest looked up from reference TRBV7-9 and TRBJ2-7): DTGVSQNPRHKITKRGQNVTFRCDPISEHNRLYWYRQTLGQGPEFLTYFQNEAQLEKSRLLSDRFSAERPKGSFSTLEIQRTEQGDSAMYLCASSLRTVEQYFGPGTRLTVT.

This clone was picked up a small number of times. The V and J genes are TRBV29-1 and TRBJ2-7; no reliable D call. V was trimmed by 4 bases and J by 7 bases, leaving 11 bases between them. The germline V gene has CDR1 SQVTM and CDR2 ANQGSEA. The CDR3 extends over 11 amino acids. The CDR3 DNA is TGCAGCGTTGTCGAGGTGACGGAGCAGTACTTC. Translation: CSVVEVTEQYF.

This clone appeared a single time. CDR3 in DNA: TGTGCCAGCTCCCAGGGGGATTATAGCAATCAGCCCCAGCATTTT. Its translation: CASSQGDYSNQPQHF. The chain couples TRBV2 to TRBJ1-5; TRBD1 aligns across 7 bases. V shed 8 bases, J shed 0 bases, and the junction held 7 bases outside the gene matches. The CDR3 has 15 residues. Germline V gene lookup returns CDR1 SNHLY and CDR2 FYNNEI.

This chain joins TRBV28 and TRBJ2-1; 7 bases map to TRBD1. V shed 5 bases, J shed 1 base, and the junction held 11 bases outside the gene matches. This CDR3 has 17 amino acids. Germline-derived CDR1 and CDR2 are MDHEN and SYDVKM. The CDR3: CASSLVRGPGSYNEQFF. In DNA, the CDR3 is TGTGCCAGCAGTCTTGTAAGGGGGCCGGGGTCCTACAATGAGCAGTTCTTC.

The chain combines TRBV11-2 with TRBJ1-4, with unresolved D. V was cut by 1 base and J by 0 bases, with 9 bases left in between. Germline lookup yields CDR1 SGHAT and CDR2 FQNNGV. This CDR3 is built from 16 residues. CDR3 sequence reads: CASSLGGPATNEKLFF. The CDR3 bases are TGTGCCAGCAGCTTAGGAGGGCCAGCAACTAATGAAAAACTGTTTTTT. Filled out from reference TRBV11-2 and TRBJ1-4, the complete variable domain reads EAGVAQSPRYKIIEKRQSVAFWCNPISGHATLYWYQQILGQGPKLLIQFQNNGVVDDSQLPKDRFSAERLKGVDSTLKIQPAKLEDSAVYLCASSLGGPATNEKLFFGSGTQLSVL.

This rearrangement joins TRBV19 to TRBJ2-5; weak D call: TRBD1 (6 bases). CDR3 length: 14 amino acids. Germline V CDR1 and CDR2: LNHDA, SQIVND (reference sequence). Trimming removed 5 bases at V and 3 bases at J, with 13 bases between. CDR3 nucleotides: TGTGCCAGTAGTGCCGGGACAAGCAAAGAGACCCAGTACTTC. This translates into CASSAGTSKETQYF.

The V call is TRBV18, the J call TRBJ1-1; 7 nucleotides line up with TRBD1. After removal of 4 bases from V and 4 bases from J, the junction contained 9 bases not matched to a gene. Germline V gives CDR1 KGHSH, CDR2 LQKENI. The CDR3 extends over 15 amino acids. CDR3 in DNA: TGTGCCAGCTCACGGGCACAGGGGCAGGGCACTGAAGCTTTCTTT. Translating gives CASSRAQGQGTEAFF.

The chain links TRBV28 to TRBJ2-2, with 8 bases that match TRBD1. The CDR3 has 15 residues. V trimming: 5 bases; J trimming: 5 bases; junction bases outside the gene matches: 7. Germline-derived CDR1 and CDR2 are MDHEN and SYDVKM. CDR3 in amino acids: CASSPTGEWTGELFF. The CDR3 DNA is TGTGCCAGCAGTCCGACAGGGGAATGGACCGGGGAGCTGTTTTTT.

The rearrangement joins TRBV5-6 to TRBJ1-4; a possible D gene is TRBD1 (5 bases). Germline V gene sequence: CDR1 SGHDT, CDR2 YYEEEE. The CDR3 length is 13 residues. Trimming cost V 4 bases and J 8 bases, with 12 bases left between them. CDR3 sequence: CASSQGVQEKLFF. CDR3 sequence (DNA): TGTGCCAGCAGCCAGGGCGTCCAAGAAAAACTGTTTTTT.